Sequencing of this T cell receptor beta chain was carried out in a study of shared clonotypes between healthy human individuals. Genomic DNA (from each subset) was split evenly across several immunoSEQ plates. Here immunoSEQ multiplex PCR was the method, and the copy in TCRdb shows in-frame clones only, minus some. The table includes under 2.5 million clones, around 90% detected once. CDR1 is SGHTA and CDR2 is FQGNSA in the germline V gene. V dropped 1 base and J dropped 0; count of bases not matched to a gene: 3. CDR3 length: 15 residues. Concerning this clone itself: The target antigen is unknown. Other DNA sequences of this sample code for an identical CDR3.

Participating donors were healthy, HIV-negative adults free of recent acute infections or vaccinations. Findings and caveats of the study: Limited genetic and exposure-history diversity came from having few donors.

The source material was naive CD4+ T cells from PBMCs. Subset here: CD45RA+ positively selected. The clonotype was recovered from a man younger than 35 in good health. Some clones in this sample may be carry-over from other donors' samples. V gene TRBV7-2 combines with J gene TRBJ2-7, with TRBD2 identical over 7 bases. CDR3 sequence (DNA): TGTGCCAGCAGCTTAGGACTAGCCTACTCCTACGAGCAGTACTTC. It translates to CASSLGLAYSYEQYF. Based on the CDR3 plus reference TRBV7-2 and TRBJ2-7, the full variable domain is GAGVSQSPSNKVTEKGKDVELRCDPISGHTALYWYRQSLGQGLEFLIYFQGNSAPDKSGLPSDRFSAERTGGSVSTLTIQRTQQEDSAVYLCASSLGLAYSYEQYFGPGTRLTVT.